What follows are 32 T cell receptor beta chains derived from one specimen sequenced in a study of technical replicates of blood from a handful of donors. TCRdb's table, derived via immunoSEQ multiplex PCR, lists solely in-frame clones and lacks some. In the table there are 65,000 to 95,000 clones, 95% to 98% of which are singletons. Sequences were obtained from T cells isolated from PBMCs. These receptors all stem from a human donor in good health.

This clone was detected once. The CDR3 is CASSQEQGQETQYF. For the CDR3, the DNA is TGCGCCAGCAGCCAAGAACAGGGCCAAGAGACCCAGTACTTC. The chain joins TRBV4-1 to TRBJ2-5, with a possible D match to TRBD1 (6 bases). Trimming removed 0 bases at V and 1 base at J, with 6 bases between. Germline CDR1 MGHRA, CDR2 YSYEKL. The CDR3 is 14 residues long.

The chain carries TRBV4-1 and TRBJ2-5; 7 nucleotides line up with TRBD2. Trimming took 2 bases from V and 1 from J; bases not matched to a gene: 7. The CDR3 is 16 residues long. CDR1 is MGHRA, CDR2 YSYEKL, per germline. CDR3 sequence (DNA): TGCGCCAGCAGCCAACCTGGGAGGGCCCCCCAAGAGACCCAGTACTTC. Its protein product is CASSQPGRAPQETQYF.

V gene TRBV19 combines with J gene TRBJ2-4, with 9 nucleotides matching TRBD1. Germline CDR1 reads LNHDA; CDR2 reads SQIVND (reference sequence). The CDR3 is 14 amino acids. With 7 bases clipped from V and 1 base from J, the junction kept 2 bases outside the gene matches. CDR3 bases: TGTGCCAGTACCGGGACAGGGGCCAAAAACATTCAGTACTTC. This sequence encodes CASTGTGAKNIQYF.

The chain couples TRBV28 to TRBJ1-2, with TRBD1 matching 7 bases. This CDR3 is 14 amino acids long. CDR1 and CDR2 from the germline V gene are MDHEN and SYDVKM. Unmatched junction bases numbered 11, after V lost 5 bases and J lost 8 bases. CDR3 coding DNA: TGTGCCAGCAGTGCCTCGACAGGGTCAAGAGGCTACACCTTC. Residues: CASSASTGSRGYTF.

The chain links TRBV6-5 to TRBJ1-2, with TRBD1 identical over 7 bases. Germline values: CDR1 MNHEY, CDR2 SVGAGI. The CDR3 is 15 amino acids. The V segment lost 0 bases and the J segment 3 bases; nucleotides outside the gene matches: 4. CDR3 nucleotides: TGTGCCAGCAGTTACTCCGCCCAGGGGGACTATGGCTACACCTTC. Its translation: CASSYSAQGDYGYTF.

The gene calls are TRBV6-1 and TRBJ1-3, with 7 bases identical to TRBD1. Trimming at V came to 2 bases and at J to 4 bases, leaving 17 bases not matched to a gene. Germline-derived CDR1 and CDR2 are MNHNS and SASEGT. This CDR3 comprises 19 residues. The CDR3 spells CASSESKLLPDREGNTIYF. The DNA for the CDR3 is TGTGCCAGCAGTGAAAGTAAGTTATTACCTGACAGGGAAGGAAACACCATATATTTT.

The V gene is TRBV4-1, the J gene TRBJ1-5; D is undetermined. The CDR3 has 16 residues. CDR1 and CDR2 (germline): MGHRA, YSYEKL. The V end was cut by 4 bases, the J end by 0 bases, with 13 bases between. The CDR3 is CASSPEESYSNQPQHF. CDR3 nucleotides: TGCGCCAGCAGCCCGGAGGAGTCTTATAGCAATCAGCCCCAGCATTTT.

The gene calls are TRBV19 and TRBJ1-4, with D possibly matching TRBD1 (5 bases). CDR3 size: 14 residues. The germline V and J ends were trimmed by 6 bases and 0 bases, with 8 bases remaining between them. Germline V gives CDR1 LNHDA, CDR2 SQIVND (reference sequence). CDR3 in DNA: TGTGCCAGTAGAATGACAGCAACTAATGAAAAACTGTTTTTT. Its protein product is CASRMTATNEKLFF.

The chain is built from TRBV9 and TRBJ2-7; tentatively, D is TRBD2 (7 bases). This CDR3 spans 15 amino acids. Looked up from germline, CDR1 is SGDLS and CDR2 is YYNGEE. Trimming stripped 4 bases from V and 3 bases from J, with 17 bases between. The CDR3 protein is CASSPSGGAYYEQYF. The CDR3 DNA is TGTGCCAGCAGCCCCTCGGGGGGCGCATACTACGAGCAGTACTTC.

The V gene is TRBV6-5, the J gene TRBJ2-7, with 7 bases identical to TRBD1. Germline CDR1 is MNHEY and CDR2 is SVGAGI. The V segment lost 6 bases and the J segment 6 bases; nucleotides outside the gene matches: 8. The CDR3 is 13 amino acids. The CDR3 DNA is TGTGCCAGCAGAGACAGGGCCTTCGGCGAGCAGTACTTC. Residues: CASRDRAFGEQYF.

This chain links TRBV11-3 with TRBJ2-5; D not certain. CDR1 SGHNT and CDR2 YENEEA come from the germline V gene. The CDR3 runs to 15 residues. V was pared by 3 bases and J by 2 bases, with 13 bases between. CDR3 nucleotides: TGTGCCAGCAGCTTTTCAGAAGCGTATCAAGAGACCCAGTACTTC. Residues: CASSFSEAYQETQYF.

The chain recombines TRBV5-4 with TRBJ1-2, with 9 bases lining up with TRBD1. There are 14 residues in the CDR3. Per germline, CDR1 SGHNT and CDR2 YYREEE (reference sequence). Trimming at V came to 4 bases and at J to 7 bases, leaving 8 bases not matched to a gene. The CDR3 protein is CASSPTGGFSGYTF. CDR3 DNA sequence: TGTGCCAGCAGCCCCACAGGGGGCTTTAGTGGCTACACCTTC.

The chain is built from TRBV5-4 and TRBJ2-2, with TRBD2 identical over 8 bases. Germline loops: CDR1 SGHNT, CDR2 YYREEE (reference sequence). The V and J ends lost 7 bases and 2 bases, in that order; junction bases with no gene match: 13. The CDR3 length is 17 residues. The CDR3 DNA reads TGTGCCAGCTACACCCCCCGGGCGGGAGGAAACACCGGGGAGCTGTTTTTT. Residues: CASYTPRAGGNTGELFF.

This chain uses TRBV4-1 with TRBJ1-5; TRBD1 might be the D (5 bases). CDR3 length equals 16 residues. CDR1 and CDR2 from the germline V gene are MGHRA and YSYEKL. With 3 bases removed from V and 0 bases from J, the gap between germline ends came to 12 bases. The CDR3 protein is CASSQVTGYSNQPQHF. The CDR3 region has the DNA TGCGCCAGCAGCCAGGTTACAGGTTATAGCAATCAGCCCCAGCATTTT.

The gene calls are TRBV4-2 and TRBJ2-1; 8 bases map to TRBD2. Germline V gives CDR1 LGHNA, CDR2 YNFKEQ. The V and J ends lost 1 base and 7 bases, in that order; junction bases with no gene match: 6. The CDR3 spans 15 residues. CDR3 region: CASSQAGGVGNEQFF. CDR3 bases: TGTGCCAGCAGCCAAGCCGGGGGGGTTGGAAATGAGCAGTTCTTC.

The rearrangement uses TRBV2 and TRBJ1-2; no firm D call. The CDR3 runs to 14 residues. Trimming shortened V by 6 bases and J by 4 bases, and 15 bases separated the two germline ends. The germline gives CDR1 SNHLY, CDR2 FYNNEI. CDR3 bases: TGTGCCAGCAGCGGCCCGGGATATATCTATGGCTACACCTTC. It encodes CASSGPGYIYGYTF.

This clone was counted a single time. The chain joins TRBV6-5 to TRBJ1-4; a weak D match, TRBD1 (6 bases). CDR3 length: 14 residues. Germline V gene data show CDR1 as MNHEY and CDR2 as SVGAGI. V was shortened by 6 bases and J by 5 bases, with 13 bases between the two germline ends. Written as DNA, the CDR3 is TGTGCCAGCAGGCGACAGGTCACCAATGAAAAACTGTTTTTT. Translating gives CASRRQVTNEKLFF.

The V and J genes are TRBV29-1 and TRBJ2-3, with D possibly matching TRBD2 (6 bases). V shed 6 bases and J shed 2 bases, with 15 bases lying between them. Germline V gene sequence: CDR1 SQVTM, CDR2 ANQGSEA. There are 14 residues in the CDR3. CDR3 sequence: CSVEGSGLTDTQYF. The CDR3 bases are TGCAGCGTCGAGGGGAGCGGGCTCACAGATACGCAGTATTTT.

This sequence joins TRBV9 and TRBJ1-2; the D gene is possibly TRBD1 (6 bases). CDR1 is SGDLS and CDR2 is YYNGEE in the germline V gene. Trimming left V 3 bases short and J 2 bases short, with 14 bases between. The CDR3 is 15 residues long. In DNA, the CDR3 is TGTGCCAGCAGCGCCTCCCCAGGGGACAACTATGGCTACACCTTC. Its protein is CASSASPGDNYGYTF.

This clone was counted a few times. The rearrangement joins TRBV6-1 to TRBJ2-1; D is perhaps TRBD2 (6 bases). Looked up from germline, CDR1 is MNHNS and CDR2 is SASEGT. The CDR3 is made up of 14 amino acids. The V end was cut by 9 bases, the J end by 6 bases, with 18 bases between. CDR3 amino acids: CASSQMRRGNEQFF. The CDR3 DNA follows: TGTGCCAGTTCCCAGATGAGGCGGGGCAATGAGCAGTTCTTC.

The chain joins TRBV30 to TRBJ2-1, with a tentative D call TRBD2 (5 bases). This CDR3 contains 13 residues. Germline V lookup: CDR1 GTSNPN, CDR2 SVGIG (reference sequence). The V end was cut by 4 bases, the J end by 7 bases, with 14 bases between. The CDR3 region is CAWKVRGVNEQFF. For the CDR3, the DNA is TGTGCCTGGAAGGTTCGGGGAGTGAATGAGCAGTTCTTC.

This clone was seen more than once but under ten times. This sample includes further DNA sequences coding for the same CDR3. This chain links TRBV27 with TRBJ1-1; tentatively, D is TRBD1 (5 bases). The CDR3 contains 13 residues. Per germline, CDR1 MNHEY and CDR2 SMNVEV (reference sequence). The ends were cut back, 2 bases at V and 2 bases at J, with 6 bases in the middle. The CDR3 reads CASSLQGNTEAFF. The CDR3 coding sequence is TGTGCCAGCAGTTTACAGGGTAACACTGAAGCTTTCTTT.

V is TRBV4-2 and J is TRBJ2-2; D gene ambiguous. Germline V gene data show CDR1 as LGHNA and CDR2 as YNFKEQ. Trimming took 1 base from V and 6 from J, leaving 3 bases between them. The CDR3 length is 12 residues. CDR3 DNA sequence: TGTGCCAGCAGCCAAGTCGCCGGGGAGCTGTTTTTT. This sequence encodes CASSQVAGELFF.

CDR3 residues: CASSFGGKSSYEQYF. The CDR3 region has the DNA TGTGCCAGCAGCTTCGGGGGGAAGAGCTCCTACGAGCAGTACTTC. The rearrangement links TRBV7-9 to TRBJ2-7; 7 nucleotides agree with TRBD2. V shed 3 bases and J 0 bases; nucleotides not matched to a gene: 5. The CDR3 is made up of 15 amino acids. Germline V lookup: CDR1 SEHNR, CDR2 FQNEAQ (reference sequence).

Written as DNA, the CDR3 is TGTGCCAGCAGCTTGGACAGTGCTACGTTTAGGTCCGGGGAGCTGTTTTTT. As protein: CASSLDSATFRSGELFF. The V call is TRBV7-9, the J call TRBJ2-2; D is possibly TRBD1 (6 bases). The germline CDR1 and CDR2 sequences are SEHNR and FQNEAQ (reference sequence). The CDR3 is 17 amino acids. V shed 3 bases and J shed 6 bases, with 20 bases lying between them.

This chain uses TRBV28 with TRBJ1-5; D might be TRBD1 (6 bases). The CDR3 is 15 amino acids. Germline CDR1 is MDHEN and CDR2 is SYDVKM. V dropped 3 bases and J dropped 4 bases, with 13 bases sitting between them. The CDR3 DNA reads as TGTGCCAGCAGTTTTCGGGGGGCGCAGAATCAGCCCCAGCATTTT. This encodes CASSFRGAQNQPQHF.

The chain couples TRBV10-3 to TRBJ2-7; 11 bases line up with TRBD1. Trimming cost V 3 bases and J 0 bases; bases outside gene matches: 7. CDR3 length: 17 residues. Germline lookup yields CDR1 ENHRY and CDR2 SYGVKD. CDR3 in amino acids: CAISDSGTGGLSYEQYF. CDR3 in DNA: TGTGCCATCAGTGATTCCGGGACAGGGGGACTCTCCTACGAGCAGTACTTC.

This CDR3 is CASSTSYSNQPQHF. The CDR3 bases are TGTGCCAGCAGTACAAGTTATAGCAATCAGCCCCAGCATTTT. J is TRBJ1-5 and V is TRBV27; D gene ambiguous. CDR3 length equals 14 residues. The germline CDR1 and CDR2 sequences are MNHEY and SMNVEV (reference sequence). The germline V and J ends were trimmed by 5 bases and 0 bases, with 8 bases remaining between them.

The chain links TRBV7-9 to TRBJ2-7, with D unclear. Germline V gene sequence: CDR1 SEHNR, CDR2 FQNEAQ (reference sequence). Trimming pared 5 bases from V and 3 bases from J, leaving 11 bases between. The CDR3 is made up of 13 amino acids. The CDR3 is CASSNSPVYEQYF. DNA for the CDR3: TGTGCCAGCAGCAACTCCCCGGTCTACGAGCAGTACTTC.

V is TRBV25-1 and J is TRBJ2-1, with D perhaps matching TRBD1 (6 bases). V was trimmed by 1 base and J by 1 base, leaving 11 bases between them. Germline V lookup: CDR1 MGHDK, CDR2 SYGVNS. This CDR3 has 16 residues. This chain's CDR3 is CASSELRTDSYNEQFF. The CDR3 DNA sequence: TGTGCCAGCAGTGAATTAAGGACAGATTCCTACAATGAGCAGTTCTTC.

The chain uses TRBV6-1 and TRBJ1-2, with D possibly being TRBD1 (6 bases). The V and J ends lost 5 bases and 3 bases respectively, with 10 bases between them. This CDR3 is built from 13 residues. Germline CDR1 reads MNHNS; CDR2 reads SASEGT. CDR3 sequence reads: CASSIKGDYGYTF. In DNA form, the CDR3 reads TGTGCCAGCAGTATCAAGGGGGACTATGGCTACACCTTC.

The chain joins TRBV19 to TRBJ2-3; no clear D. The CDR3 extends over 14 amino acids. Germline assignment: CDR1 LNHDA and CDR2 SQIVND (reference sequence). V was shortened by 1 base and J by 6 bases, with 11 bases between the two germline ends. The CDR3 region is CASSIVNSRDTQYF. Written as DNA, the CDR3 is TGTGCCAGTAGTATAGTGAACTCTAGGGATACGCAGTATTTT. Looking up the rest from reference TRBV19 and TRBJ2-3 gives the full variable domain: DGGITQSPKYLFRKEGQNVTLSCEQNLNHDAMYWYRQDPGQGLRLIYYSQIVNDFQKGDIAEGYSVSREKKESFPLTVTSAQKNPTAFYLCASSIVNSRDTQYFGPGTRLTVL.